This TCR beta chain was obtained from a study of beta chain features in type 1 diabetes. Study conclusions and caveats: Resolution of whether HLA type affects TCRB rearrangement was not achieved here.

Germline CDR1 and CDR2: SGHRS and YFSETQ. CDR3 size: 14 residues. This clone occurred a few times. Antigen specificity is unknown. At one boundary the junction diverges from the germline segment, which might be a read error. Every isolated RNA sample was fully reverse transcribed, so sequencing captured expressed TCRB transcripts. The average read count of naive, central memory and regulatory T cell samples was approximately 3.5 million. Method: immunoSEQ multiplex PCR; TCRdb's copy keeps in-frame clones and lacks some. The profile shows 300,000 to 400,000 clones, around 8% of them singletons. The sequencing sample was made of central memory CD4+ T cells from blood. The chain employs TRBV5-1 and TRBJ1-1; no reliable D call. This TCR came from a woman in her late teens or twenties in good health. The DNA for the CDR3 is TGCGCCAGCAGACTTACGGGCCCGAACACAGAAGCTTTCTTT. Protein sequence: CASRLTGPNTEAFF.